This entry lists 12 T cell receptor beta chains sequenced from one sample in a study of blood T cell repertoires in COVID-19 (dated by TCRdb to about 2020). Library preparation employed the immunoSEQ multiplex PCR assay. As stored in TCRdb, this immuneACCESS dataset retains in-frame rearrangements with V and J assigned. A fraction of the clones does not appear; measured against another copy, unresolved V genes explain less than half of the discrepancy, and the remainder lacks a known reason. The sample table contains over 200,000 clones; only one count was recorded for around 80% of them. The ten largest make up about 8.3% of the sample. Sequencing used peripheral blood. The receptors stem from an elderly woman with COVID-19, enrolled during active disease.

The chain employs TRBV18 and TRBJ2-7; tentatively, D is TRBD1 (6 bases). The germline CDR1 and CDR2 sequences are KGHSH and LQKENI. The germline V and J ends were trimmed by 6 bases and 3 bases, with 18 bases remaining between them. The CDR3 spans 15 residues. CDR3 sequence reads: CASSPQGRRNYEQYF. CDR3 coding DNA: TGTGCCAGCTCCCCCCAGGGGCGAAGGAACTACGAGCAGTACTTC.

This chain links TRBV14 with TRBJ1-2, with unresolved D. Germline V gene sequence: CDR1 SGHDN, CDR2 FVKESK. V lost 2 bases and J 0 bases, leaving 10 bases between the germline ends. The CDR3 consists of 15 residues. As DNA, the CDR3 is TGTGCCAGCAGCCAACCCTACAGCTCTAACTATGGCTACACCTTC. This encodes CASSQPYSSNYGYTF.

This sequence joins TRBV3-1 (or the pseudogene TRBV3-2) and TRBJ2-5, with a tentative D call TRBD1 (6 bases). CDR1 LGHDT and CDR2 YNNKEL come from the germline V gene (reference sequence). The CDR3 length is 13 residues. V was pared by 5 bases and J by 5 bases, with 12 bases between. The CDR3 nucleotides read TGTGCCAGCAGCTCGACCAGGGGTGAGACCCAGTACTTC. It encodes CASSSTRGETQYF.

The chain links TRBV6-1 to TRBJ2-7; D is possibly TRBD1 (6 bases). Trimming took 1 base from V and 1 from J, leaving 14 bases between them. The CDR3 spans 16 residues. Germline V gives CDR1 MNHNS, CDR2 SASEGT. CDR3 sequence reads: CASSEVPGHTSYEQYF. The CDR3, as DNA: TGTGCCAGCAGTGAAGTTCCGGGACATACGTCCTACGAGCAGTACTTC.

The chain joins TRBV10-2 to TRBJ2-1, with D perhaps matching TRBD1 (6 bases). CDR1 is WSHSY and CDR2 is SAAADI in the germline V gene. V was clipped by 8 bases and J by 8 bases, with 16 bases between them. The CDR3 extends over 13 amino acids. As DNA, the CDR3 is TGCGCCAGCGGCACAGGGATCACCCATGAGCAGTTCTTC. This sequence encodes CASGTGITHEQFF.

This clone was observed a handful of times. The chain recombines TRBV23-1 with TRBJ2-7; D is possibly TRBD1 (5 bases). TRBV23-1 is an ORF; its function is uncertain. The V end was cut by 6 bases, the J end by 2 bases, with 20 bases between. The CDR3 extends over 16 amino acids. The CDR3: CASSPPGQGLAYEQYF. CDR3 in DNA: TGCGCCAGCAGCCCCCCCGGGCAGGGTTTGGCCTACGAGCAGTACTTC.

V is TRBV3-1 (or the pseudogene TRBV3-2) and J is TRBJ2-2, with 9 bases fitting TRBD1. The CDR3 length is 16 residues. Germline values: CDR1 LGHDT, CDR2 YNNKEL (reference sequence). The ends lost 0 bases at V and 4 bases at J; junction bases unmatched: 3. CDR3 region: CASSQEGQGFTGELFF. For the CDR3, the DNA is TGTGCCAGCAGCCAAGAGGGACAGGGCTTCACCGGGGAGCTGTTTTTT.

Note on this clone: This specimen includes other DNA sequences encoding the same CDR3. This chain joins TRBV3-1 (or the pseudogene TRBV3-2) and TRBJ1-1, with D perhaps matching TRBD1 (5 bases). The germline V gene has CDR1 LGHDT and CDR2 YNNKEL (reference sequence). The V end lost 4 bases, the J end lost 4 bases, and 10 bases lay between the germline ends. This CDR3 has 13 amino acids. The DNA for the CDR3 is TGTGCCAGCAGCCTCCGGGGGGGCACTGAAGCTTTCTTT. It encodes CASSLRGGTEAFF.

The rearrangement joins TRBV5-1 to TRBJ1-5; 7 nucleotides agree with TRBD1. J gave up 4 bases and V 4 bases, and 8 bases lay outside the gene matches. Germline V lookup: CDR1 SGHRS, CDR2 YFSETQ. CDR3 length: 15 amino acids. CDR3 loop: CASSLTGQANQPQHF. In nucleotides, the CDR3 is TGCGCCAGCAGCCTCACCGGACAGGCGAATCAGCCCCAGCATTTT.

This clone was counted a single time. This chain links TRBV12-2 with TRBJ2-5; the table names TRBD2, a call not compared with the DNA. TRBV12-2 is a pseudogene. The CDR3 spans 17 residues. The CDR3, as DNA: TGTGCAAGTCGCTTAGTGGATACTAGCGGACTTCAAGAGACCCAGTACTTC. Its protein is CASRLVDTSGLQETQYF.

The rearrangement links TRBV21-1 to TRBJ1-5. TRBV21-1 is deemed a pseudogene. The CDR3 length is 14 residues. The CDR3: CASSPRLSHQPQHF. Here the CDR3 DNA reads TGTGCCAGCAGCCCGCGCCTATCACATCAGCCCCAGCATTTT.

This rearrangement joins TRBV18 to TRBJ1-2; D is ambiguous. V lost 10 bases, J lost 3 bases, and 6 bases lay in between. This CDR3 contains 10 residues. Per germline, CDR1 KGHSH and CDR2 LQKENI. The CDR3 bases are TGTGCCAATCCAGACTATGGCTACACCTTC. Translation gives CANPDYGYTF.